The rows below give T cell receptor beta chains drawn from one sample of a study of T-cell reconstitution after alpha-beta-depleted transplantation in children. TCRdb re-derived calls from the PCR reads in MiXCR, one entry per CDR3 protein. The sample yields a few hundred thousand distinct CDR3 sequences, 10% to 15% seen once. The material was PBMCs, obtained from the stem cell graft. Receptors originate from a human donor who donated a stem cell graft to a child with Fanconi anemia. Each CDR3 is given with its conserved first and last residue. Fields, in order: J gene, D gene, V gene, clone size, CDR3 protein, CDR3 DNA. The D gene is left open where the match is weak. Clone size, where shown, is once, few, many, or a class for clones that have expanded.

J: TRBJ1-5; D: .; V: TRBV6-1; size: few; CDR3: CASSPRGPNNQPQHF; DNA: TGTGCCAGCAGTCCCAGGGGACCGAACAATCAGCCCCAGCATTTT
J: TRBJ2-3; D: .; V: TRBV7-7; size: few; CDR3: CASSSDSLTDTQYF; DNA: TGTGCCAGCAGCTCGGACAGCCTCACAGATACGCAGTATTTT
J: TRBJ2-1; D: .; V: TRBV29-1; size: many; CDR3: CSVEDDAKGNEQFF; DNA: TGCAGCGTTGAAGATGACGCCAAGGGCAATGAGCAGTTCTTC
J: TRBJ2-2; D: .; V: TRBV5-1; size: .; CDR3: CASREFGQLGGTGELFF; DNA: TGCGCCAGCAGAGAGTTTGGGCAGCTCGGGGGTACCGGGGAGCTGTTTTTT
J: TRBJ2-3; D: .; V: TRBV12-3/TRBV12-4; size: .; CDR3: CASTARGLIADTQYF; DNA: TGTGCCAGCACCGCGAGGGGACTTATAGCAGATACGCAGTATTTT
J: TRBJ2-2; D: TRBD2; V: TRBV27; size: many; CDR3: CASSLSRGGELFF; DNA: TGTGCCAGCAGTTTATCGCGGGGGGGGGAGCTGTTTTTT
J: TRBJ1-2; D: .; V: TRBV12-3/TRBV12-4; size: many; CDR3: CASSLAGLYGYTF; DNA: TGTGCCAGCAGTTTGGCAGGCCTCTATGGCTACACCTTC
J: TRBJ1-1; D: .; V: TRBV19; size: .; CDR3: CASSFLRLGGEAFF; DNA: TGTGCCAGTAGTTTCCTCAGGCTCGGTGGTGAAGCTTTCTTT
J: TRBJ2-3; D: .; V: TRBV24-1; size: many; CDR3: CATSGFSSTDTQYF; DNA: TGTGCCACCAGTGGGTTCTCTAGCACAGATACGCAGTATTTT
J: TRBJ2-1; D: TRBD2; V: TRBV9; size: few; CDR3: CASSAQPGLVGGEQFF; DNA: TGTGCCAGCAGCGCCCAGCCGGGACTAGTGGGGGGTGAGCAGTTCTTC
J: TRBJ1-2; D: .; V: TRBV12-3/TRBV12-4; size: .; CDR3: CASSPDGLYGYTF; DNA: TGTGCCAGCAGTCCGGACGGACTCTATGGCTACACCTTC
J: TRBJ1-2; D: .; V: TRBV6-5; size: few; CDR3: CAATGGANYGYTF; DNA: TGTGCCGCCACGGGGGGAGCTAACTATGGCTACACCTTC